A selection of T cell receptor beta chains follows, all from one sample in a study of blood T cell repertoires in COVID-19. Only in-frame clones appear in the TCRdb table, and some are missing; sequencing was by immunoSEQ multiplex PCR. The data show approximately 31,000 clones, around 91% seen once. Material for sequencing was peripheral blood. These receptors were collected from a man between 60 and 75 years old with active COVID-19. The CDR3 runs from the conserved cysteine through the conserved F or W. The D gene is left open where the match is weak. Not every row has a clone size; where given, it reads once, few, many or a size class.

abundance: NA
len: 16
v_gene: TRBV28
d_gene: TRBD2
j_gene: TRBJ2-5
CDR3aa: CASSGVAGGLQETQYF
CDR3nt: TGTGCCAGCAGTGGGGTAGCGGGGGGGCTCCAAGAGACCCAGTACTTC

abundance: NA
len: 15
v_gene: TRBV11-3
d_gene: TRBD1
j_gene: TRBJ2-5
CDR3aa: CASSLGTGGFETQYF
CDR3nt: TGTGCCAGCAGCTTGGGGACAGGGGGTTTTGAGACCCAGTACTTC

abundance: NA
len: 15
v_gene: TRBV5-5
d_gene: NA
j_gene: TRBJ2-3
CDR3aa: CASSLGQFLKDTQYF
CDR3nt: TGTGCCAGCAGCTTGGGGCAGTTCCTGAAGGATACGCAGTATTTT

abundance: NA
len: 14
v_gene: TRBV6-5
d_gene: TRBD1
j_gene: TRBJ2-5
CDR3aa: CASSRGTDQETQYF
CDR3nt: TGTGCCAGCAGCCGTGGGACAGACCAAGAGACCCAGTACTTC

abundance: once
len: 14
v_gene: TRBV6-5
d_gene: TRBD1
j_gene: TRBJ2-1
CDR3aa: CASSPGQGGIEQFF
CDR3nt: TGTGCCAGCAGTCCGGGACAGGGAGGCATTGAGCAGTTCTTC

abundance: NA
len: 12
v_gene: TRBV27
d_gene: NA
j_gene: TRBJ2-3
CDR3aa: CASGRGWDTQYF
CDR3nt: TGTGCCAGCGGCAGGGGTTGGGATACGCAGTATTTT

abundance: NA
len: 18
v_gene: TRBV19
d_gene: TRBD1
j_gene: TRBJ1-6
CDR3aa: CASSKSKGQRSYNSPLHF
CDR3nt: TGTGCCAGTAGTAAATCGAAGGGACAGCGGTCCTATAATTCACCCCTCCACTTT

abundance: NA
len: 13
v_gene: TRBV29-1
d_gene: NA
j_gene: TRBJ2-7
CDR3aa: CSVGGLASYEQYF
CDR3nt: TGCAGCGTTGGAGGGCTAGCAAGCTACGAGCAGTACTTC

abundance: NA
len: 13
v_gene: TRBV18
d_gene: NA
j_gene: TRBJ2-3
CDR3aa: CASSPSEADTQYF
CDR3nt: TGTGCCAGCTCACCAAGCGAGGCAGATACGCAGTATTTT

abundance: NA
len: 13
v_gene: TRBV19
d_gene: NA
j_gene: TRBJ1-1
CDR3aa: CASKDTLNTEAFF
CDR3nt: TGTGCCAGTAAGGACACTTTGAACACTGAAGCTTTCTTT

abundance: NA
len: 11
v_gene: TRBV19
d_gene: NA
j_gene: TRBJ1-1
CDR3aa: CASNNFAEAFF
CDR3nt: TGTGCCAGTAATAATTTCGCTGAAGCTTTCTTT

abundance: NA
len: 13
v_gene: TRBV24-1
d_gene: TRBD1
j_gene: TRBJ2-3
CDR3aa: CATSDYRGHTQYF
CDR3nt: TGTGCCACCAGTGATTACAGGGGACATACGCAGTATTTT

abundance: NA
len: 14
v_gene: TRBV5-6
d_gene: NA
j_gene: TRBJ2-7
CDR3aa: CASSLGLPPYEQYF
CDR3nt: TGTGCCAGCAGCCTGGGACTTCCCCCCTACGAGCAGTACTTC

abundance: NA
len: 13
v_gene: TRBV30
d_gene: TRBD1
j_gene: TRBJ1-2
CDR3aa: CACPAGTGYGYTF
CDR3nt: TGTGCCTGCCCGGCTGGGACAGGCTATGGCTACACCTTC

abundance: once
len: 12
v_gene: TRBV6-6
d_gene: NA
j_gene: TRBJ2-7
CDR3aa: CASMAAWDEQYF
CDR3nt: TGTGCCAGCATGGCAGCGTGGGACGAGCAGTACTTC

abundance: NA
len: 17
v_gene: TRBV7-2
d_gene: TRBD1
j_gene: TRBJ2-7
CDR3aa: CASSWGHERTGMYEQYF
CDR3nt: TGTGCCAGCAGCTGGGGACACGAGAGGACAGGCATGTACGAGCAGTACTTC

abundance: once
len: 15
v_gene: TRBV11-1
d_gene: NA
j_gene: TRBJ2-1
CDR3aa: CASSSPQGFYNEQFF
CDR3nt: TGTGCCAGCAGCTCACCCCAGGGTTTCTACAATGAGCAGTTCTTC

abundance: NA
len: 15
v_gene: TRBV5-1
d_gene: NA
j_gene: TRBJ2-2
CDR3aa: CASSLVGVNTGELFF
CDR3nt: TGCGCCAGCAGCTTGGTCGGGGTGAACACCGGGGAGCTGTTTTTT